These 13 T cell receptor beta chains share one sample of origin, sequenced in a study of blood T cell repertoires in COVID-19. Assay used: immunoSEQ multiplex PCR; TCRdb lists only in-frame clones, some missing. The sample has about 150,000 clones, roughly nine tenths seen once. Sequenced material: peripheral blood. These receptor sequences come from a woman aged 65 to 85 with acute or convalescent COVID-19.

The chain employs TRBV13 and TRBJ2-1; 9 nucleotides agree with TRBD2. V dropped 1 base and J dropped 6; count of bases not matched to a gene: 4. CDR1 is PRHDT, CDR2 FYEKMQ, per germline (reference sequence). The CDR3 sequence is 15 residues long. DNA for the CDR3: TGTGCCAGCAGCTTAGTCCTAGCGGGGACCAATGAGCAGTTCTTC. It yields the protein CASSLVLAGTNEQFF.

The chain joins TRBV15 to TRBJ2-3, with 8 bases matching TRBD1. CDR1 is LNHNV and CDR2 is YYDKDF in the germline V gene (reference sequence). The CDR3 spans 17 residues. The V segment lost 5 bases and the J segment 1 base; nucleotides outside the gene matches: 11. The CDR3 nucleotides read TGTGCCACCAGCGGTAGAATGGACAGGGCGGGCACAGATACGCAGTATTTT. Translation gives CATSGRMDRAGTDTQYF.

V is TRBV20-1 and J is TRBJ2-3; TRBD1 aligns across 8 bases. Germline V gives CDR1 DFQATT, CDR2 SNEGSKA (reference sequence). The V gene end was trimmed by 3 bases and the J gene end by 2 bases; junction bases not matched to a gene: 4. The CDR3 has 14 amino acids. CDR3 nucleotides: TGCAGTGCTAGTACAGGGGGATTCACAGATACGCAGTATTTT. This translates into CSASTGGFTDTQYF.

This chain links TRBV29-1 with TRBJ1-2; no definite D call. Germline lookup yields CDR1 SQVTM and CDR2 ANQGSEA. Trimming shortened V by 4 bases and J by 8 bases, and 11 bases separated the two germline ends. The CDR3 has 11 residues. The CDR3 sequence is CSVGVVRGYTF. The CDR3 bases are TGCAGCGTTGGAGTGGTACGGGGCTACACCTTC.

The CDR3 loop reads CASSAAQLGADTQYF. The CDR3, as DNA: TGTGCCAGCAGCGCGGCCCAGCTGGGGGCCGATACGCAGTATTTT. The J gene is TRBJ2-3, the V gene TRBV9; D is perhaps TRBD1 (6 bases). Germline V CDR1 and CDR2: SGDLS, YYNGEE. The V and J ends lost 3 bases and 6 bases respectively, with 17 bases between them. CDR3 length: 15 residues.

The V gene is TRBV4-2, the J gene TRBJ2-7; no firm D call. V lost 1 base, J lost 13 bases, and 32 bases lay in between. The V gene's germline CDR1 is LGHNA and CDR2 YNFKEQ. The CDR3 has 18 residues. CDR3 nucleotides: TGTGCCAGCAGCCAAGGTACTCTAGTACCCCGGCTAGAGCGTCTTGATTACTTC. Encoded protein: CASSQGTLVPRLERLDYF.

This chain connects TRBV11-2 to TRBJ2-5, with 8 bases aligning to TRBD1. Germline loops: CDR1 SGHAT, CDR2 FQNNGV. The CDR3 loop spans 14 amino acids. Germline trimming cut 1 base from V and 5 bases from J; bases unmatched to any gene: 3. In DNA form, the CDR3 reads TGTGCCAGCAGCTTAGGACAGGGGTCGGAGACCCAGTACTTC. Translating gives CASSLGQGSETQYF.

This clone came up once. V and J are TRBV19 and TRBJ2-7; TRBD2 matches at 12 bases. Germline-derived CDR1 and CDR2 are LNHDA and SQIVND (reference sequence). The CDR3 has 16 amino acids. V lost 1 base, J lost 5 bases, and 6 bases stayed unmatched. The DNA for the CDR3 is TGTGCCAGTAGTATAGTGACTAGCGGGGGATCCCACGAGCAGTACTTC. Residues: CASSIVTSGGSHEQYF.

The V and J genes are TRBV19 and TRBJ2-2, with 8 nucleotides matching TRBD1. This CDR3 comprises 16 residues. Germline assignment: CDR1 LNHDA and CDR2 SQIVND (reference sequence). The trim removed 4 bases at V and 6 bases at J, leaving 10 bases unmatched. The CDR3 is CASSTLLTGGPGELFF. Written as DNA, the CDR3 is TGTGCCAGTAGTACGCTTCTCACAGGGGGGCCCGGGGAGCTGTTTTTT. The full variable domain, completed using reference TRBV19 and TRBJ2-2, is DGGITQSPKYLFRKEGQNVTLSCEQNLNHDAMYWYRQDPGQGLRLIYYSQIVNDFQKGDIAEGYSVSREKKESFPLTVTSAQKNPTAFYLCASSTLLTGGPGELFFGEGSRLTVL.

The chain is built from TRBV27 and TRBJ1-6; the D gene is possibly TRBD1 (5 bases). The V gene's germline CDR1 is MNHEY and CDR2 SMNVEV (reference sequence). With 2 bases removed from V and 6 bases from J, the gap between germline ends came to 8 bases. There are 14 residues in the CDR3. CDR3 region: CASSLATANSPLHF. In DNA, the CDR3 is TGTGCCAGCAGTTTAGCGACAGCTAATTCACCCCTCCACTTT.

The chain is built from TRBV6-2 or TRBV6-3 and TRBJ1-4, with 9 bases identical to TRBD1. The J segment lost 7 bases and the V segment lost 5 bases, leaving 8 bases of the junction unmatched. This CDR3 comprises 15 residues. From germline, CDR1 is MNHEY and CDR2 SVGEGT. DNA for the CDR3: TGTGCCAGCAGTAAACGACAGGGGGGCGCTGAAAAACTGTTTTTT. Its translation: CASSKRQGGAEKLFF.

The chain recombines TRBV4-2 with TRBJ2-3, with 9 bases matching TRBD1. This CDR3 has 17 amino acids. V lost 4 bases to trimming and J lost 2 bases; unmatched junction nucleotides: 10. The V gene's germline CDR1 is LGHNA and CDR2 YNFKEQ. CDR3 residues: CASSRTGDSGVTDTQYF. In DNA form, the CDR3 reads TGTGCCAGCAGCCGGACAGGGGATTCTGGGGTCACAGATACGCAGTATTTT.

V gene TRBV27 combines with J gene TRBJ2-7, with TRBD1 identical over 7 bases. Germline-derived CDR1 and CDR2 are MNHEY and SMNVEV (reference sequence). The CDR3 is 14 residues long. The V segment lost 5 bases and the J segment 5 bases; nucleotides outside the gene matches: 9. In nucleotides, the CDR3 is TGTGCCAGCAGTCGACAGGGAGTCTTCCACGAGCAGTACTTC. Encoded protein: CASSRQGVFHEQYF.